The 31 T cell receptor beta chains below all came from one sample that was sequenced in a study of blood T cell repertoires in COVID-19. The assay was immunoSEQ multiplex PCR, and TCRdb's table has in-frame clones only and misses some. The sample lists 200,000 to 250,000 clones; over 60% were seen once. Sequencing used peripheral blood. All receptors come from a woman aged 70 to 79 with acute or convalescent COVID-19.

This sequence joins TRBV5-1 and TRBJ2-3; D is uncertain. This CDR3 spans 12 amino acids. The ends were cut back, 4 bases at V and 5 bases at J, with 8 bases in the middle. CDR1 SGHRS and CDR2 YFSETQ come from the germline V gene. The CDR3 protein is CASSAKRDTQYF. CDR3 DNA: TGCGCCAGCAGCGCCAAGAGAGATACGCAGTATTTT.

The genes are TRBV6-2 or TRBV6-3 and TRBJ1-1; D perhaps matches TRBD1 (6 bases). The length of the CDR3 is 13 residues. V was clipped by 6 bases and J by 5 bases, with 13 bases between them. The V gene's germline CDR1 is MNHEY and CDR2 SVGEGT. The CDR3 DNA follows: TGTGCCAGCAGCTGGGACACAGGGACTGAAGCTTTCTTT. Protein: CASSWDTGTEAFF.

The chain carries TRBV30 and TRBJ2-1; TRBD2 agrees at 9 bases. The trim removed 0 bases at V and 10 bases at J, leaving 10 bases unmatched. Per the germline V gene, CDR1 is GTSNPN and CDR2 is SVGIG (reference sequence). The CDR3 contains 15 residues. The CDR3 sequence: CAWSVAAGGLREQFF. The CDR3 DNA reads TGTGCCTGGAGTGTAGCTGCGGGGGGGCTTAGGGAGCAGTTCTTC. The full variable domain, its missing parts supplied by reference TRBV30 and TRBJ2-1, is SQTIHQWPATLVQPVGSPLSLECTVEGTSNPNLYWYRQAAGRGLQLLFYSVGIGQISSEVPQNLSASRPQDRQFILSSKKLLLSDSGFYLCAWSVAAGGLREQFFGPGTRLTVL.

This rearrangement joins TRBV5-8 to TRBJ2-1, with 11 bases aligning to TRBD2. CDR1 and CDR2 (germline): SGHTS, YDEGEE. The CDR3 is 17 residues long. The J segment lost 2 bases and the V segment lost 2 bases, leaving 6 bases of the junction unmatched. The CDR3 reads CASSLPGLADPYNEQFF. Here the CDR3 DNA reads TGTGCCAGCAGCTTACCGGGACTAGCGGACCCCTACAATGAGCAGTTCTTC.

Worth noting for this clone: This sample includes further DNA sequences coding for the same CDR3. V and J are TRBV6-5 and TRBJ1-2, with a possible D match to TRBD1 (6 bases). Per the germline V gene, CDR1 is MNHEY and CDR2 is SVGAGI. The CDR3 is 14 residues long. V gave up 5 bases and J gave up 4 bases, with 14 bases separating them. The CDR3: CASSPRGRGYGYTF. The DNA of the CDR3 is TGTGCCAGCAGTCCCAGGGGTAGGGGCTATGGCTACACCTTC.

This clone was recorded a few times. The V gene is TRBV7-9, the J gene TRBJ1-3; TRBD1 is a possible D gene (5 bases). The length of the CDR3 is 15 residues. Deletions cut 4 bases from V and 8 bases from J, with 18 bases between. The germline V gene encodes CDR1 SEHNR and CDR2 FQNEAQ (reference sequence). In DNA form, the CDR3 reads TGTGCCAGCAGCTCCCCCCCTCGGGGGTACGACACCATATATTTT. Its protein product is CASSSPPRGYDTIYF.

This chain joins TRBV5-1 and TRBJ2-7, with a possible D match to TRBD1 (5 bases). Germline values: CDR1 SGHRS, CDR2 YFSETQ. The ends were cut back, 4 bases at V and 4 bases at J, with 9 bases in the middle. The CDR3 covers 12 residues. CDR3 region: CASSVTGYEQYF. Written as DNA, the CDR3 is TGCGCCAGCAGCGTCACAGGTTACGAGCAGTACTTC.

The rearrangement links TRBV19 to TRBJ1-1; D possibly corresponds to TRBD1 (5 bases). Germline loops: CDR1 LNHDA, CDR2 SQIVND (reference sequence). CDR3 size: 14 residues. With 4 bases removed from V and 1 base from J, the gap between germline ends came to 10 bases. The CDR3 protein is CASSKRTGNTEAFF. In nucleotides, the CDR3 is TGTGCCAGTAGTAAACGTACAGGGAACACTGAAGCTTTCTTT.

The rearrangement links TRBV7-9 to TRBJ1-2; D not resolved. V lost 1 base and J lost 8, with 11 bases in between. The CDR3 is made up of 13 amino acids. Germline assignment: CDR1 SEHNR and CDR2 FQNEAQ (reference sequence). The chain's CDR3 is CASSLDEGVGYTF. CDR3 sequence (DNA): TGTGCCAGCAGCTTAGATGAGGGTGTCGGCTACACCTTC.

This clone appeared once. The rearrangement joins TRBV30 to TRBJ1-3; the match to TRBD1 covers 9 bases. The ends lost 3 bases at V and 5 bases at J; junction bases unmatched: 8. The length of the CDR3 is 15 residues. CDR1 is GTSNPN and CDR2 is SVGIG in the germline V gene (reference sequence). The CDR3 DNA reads TGTGCCTGGAGACCCTCGGGACAGGGAAGAAACACCATATATTTT. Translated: CAWRPSGQGRNTIYF. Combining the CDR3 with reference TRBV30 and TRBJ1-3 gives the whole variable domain SQTIHQWPATLVQPVGSPLSLECTVEGTSNPNLYWYRQAAGRGLQLLFYSVGIGQISSEVPQNLSASRPQDRQFILSSKKLLLSDSGFYLCAWRPSGQGRNTIYFGEGSWLTVV.

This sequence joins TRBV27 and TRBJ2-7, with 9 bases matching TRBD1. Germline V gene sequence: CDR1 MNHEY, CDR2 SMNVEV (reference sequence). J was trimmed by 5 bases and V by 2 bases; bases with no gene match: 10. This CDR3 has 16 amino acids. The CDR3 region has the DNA TGTGCCAGCAGTTTACTCCCGGGACAGGGAGTTGACGAGCAGTACTTC. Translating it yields CASSLLPGQGVDEQYF.

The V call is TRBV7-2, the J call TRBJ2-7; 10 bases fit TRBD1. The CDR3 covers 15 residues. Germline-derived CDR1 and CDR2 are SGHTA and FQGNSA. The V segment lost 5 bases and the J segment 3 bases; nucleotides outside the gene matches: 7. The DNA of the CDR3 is TGTGCCAGCAGCAGAACCGGGACAGGGGTCTACGAGCAGTACTTC. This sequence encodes CASSRTGTGVYEQYF.

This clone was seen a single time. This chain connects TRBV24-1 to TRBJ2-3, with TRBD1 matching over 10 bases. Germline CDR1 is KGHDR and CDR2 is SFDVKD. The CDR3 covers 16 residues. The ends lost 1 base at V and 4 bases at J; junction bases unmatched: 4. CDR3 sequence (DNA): TGTGCCACCAGTGATTTAGCCGGGACAGGGGCAGATACGCAGTATTTT. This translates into CATSDLAGTGADTQYF.

CDR3 sequence (DNA): TGTGCCAGCAGGTTACAGGGTTTCATTGAAAAACTGTTTTTT. Translated, it gives CASRLQGFIEKLFF. The chain combines TRBV28 with TRBJ1-4; possible D gene TRBD1, 6 bases. Trimming took 6 bases from V and 7 from J, leaving 15 bases between them. The CDR3 has 14 amino acids. The germline V gene has CDR1 MDHEN and CDR2 SYDVKM.

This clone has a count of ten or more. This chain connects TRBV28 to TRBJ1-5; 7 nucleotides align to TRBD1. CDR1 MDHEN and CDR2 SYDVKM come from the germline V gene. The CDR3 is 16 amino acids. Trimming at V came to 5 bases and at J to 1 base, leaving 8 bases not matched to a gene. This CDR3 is CASSPDRIRSNQPQHF. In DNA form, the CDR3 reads TGTGCCAGCAGTCCGGACAGGATTAGGAGCAATCAGCCCCAGCATTTT.

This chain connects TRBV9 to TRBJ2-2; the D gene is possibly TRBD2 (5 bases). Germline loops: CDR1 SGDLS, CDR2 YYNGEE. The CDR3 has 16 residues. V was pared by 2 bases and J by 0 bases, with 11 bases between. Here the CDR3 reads CASSVGRVTNTGELFF. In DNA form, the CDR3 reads TGTGCCAGCAGCGTTGGGCGGGTAACGAACACCGGGGAGCTGTTTTTT.

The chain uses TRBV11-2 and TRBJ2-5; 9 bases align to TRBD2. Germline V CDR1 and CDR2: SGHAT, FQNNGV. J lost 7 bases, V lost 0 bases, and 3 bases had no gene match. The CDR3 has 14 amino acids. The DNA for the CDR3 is TGTGCCAGCAGCTTAGATCCAGCGGGAGGGACCCAGTACTTC. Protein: CASSLDPAGGTQYF.

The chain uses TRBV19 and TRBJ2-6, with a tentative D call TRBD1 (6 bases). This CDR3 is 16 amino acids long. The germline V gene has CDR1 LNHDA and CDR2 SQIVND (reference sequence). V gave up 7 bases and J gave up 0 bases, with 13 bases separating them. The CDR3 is CASIQGAYSGANVLTF. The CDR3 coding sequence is TGTGCCAGTATACAGGGCGCCTACTCTGGGGCCAACGTCCTGACTTTC.

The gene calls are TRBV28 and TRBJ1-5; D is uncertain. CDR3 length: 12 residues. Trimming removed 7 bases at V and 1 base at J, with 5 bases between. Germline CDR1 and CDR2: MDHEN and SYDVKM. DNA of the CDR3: TGTGCCAGCATCGGGAGCAATCAGCCCCAGCATTTT. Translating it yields CASIGSNQPQHF.

The CDR3 region is CASRNFGQGGDTGELFF. DNA of the CDR3: TGTGCCAGCAGAAACTTTGGACAGGGAGGGGACACCGGGGAGCTGTTTTTT. The gene calls are TRBV28 and TRBJ2-2, with D maybe TRBD1 (8 bases). The CDR3 loop spans 17 amino acids. V was trimmed by 6 bases and J by 3 bases, leaving 20 bases between them. Germline CDR1 and CDR2: MDHEN and SYDVKM.

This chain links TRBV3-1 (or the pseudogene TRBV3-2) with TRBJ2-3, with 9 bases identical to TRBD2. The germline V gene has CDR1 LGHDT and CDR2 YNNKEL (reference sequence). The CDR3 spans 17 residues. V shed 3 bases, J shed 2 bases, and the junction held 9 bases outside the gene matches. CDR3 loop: CASSHAGGVAFTDTQYF. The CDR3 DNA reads TGTGCCAGCAGCCATGCGGGAGGGGTGGCATTCACAGATACGCAGTATTTT.

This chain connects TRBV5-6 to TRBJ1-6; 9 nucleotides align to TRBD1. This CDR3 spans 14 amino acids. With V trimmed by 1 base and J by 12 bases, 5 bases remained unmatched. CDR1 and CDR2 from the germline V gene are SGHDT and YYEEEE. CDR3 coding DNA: TGTGCCAGCAGCTTGTGGACAGGGGCCCTACCCCTCCACTTT. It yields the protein CASSLWTGALPLHF.

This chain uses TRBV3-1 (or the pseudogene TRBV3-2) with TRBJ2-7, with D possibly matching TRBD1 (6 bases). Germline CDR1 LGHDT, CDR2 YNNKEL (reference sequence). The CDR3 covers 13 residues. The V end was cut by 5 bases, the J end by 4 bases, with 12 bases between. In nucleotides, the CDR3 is TGTGCCAGCAGCGCAGGACAGTTTTACGAGCAGTACTTC. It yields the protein CASSAGQFYEQYF.

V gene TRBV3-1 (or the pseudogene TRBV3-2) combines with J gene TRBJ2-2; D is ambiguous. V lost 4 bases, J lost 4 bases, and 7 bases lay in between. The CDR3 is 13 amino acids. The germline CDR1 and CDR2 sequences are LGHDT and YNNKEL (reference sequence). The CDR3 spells CASSPSVTGELFF. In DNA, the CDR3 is TGTGCCAGCAGCCCTTCTGTCACCGGGGAGCTGTTTTTT.

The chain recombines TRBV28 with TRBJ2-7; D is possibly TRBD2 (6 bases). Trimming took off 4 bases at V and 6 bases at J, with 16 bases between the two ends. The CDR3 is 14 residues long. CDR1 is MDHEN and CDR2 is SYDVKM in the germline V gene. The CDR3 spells CASSWSAGGGEQYF. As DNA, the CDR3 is TGTGCCAGCAGTTGGAGCGCCGGGGGAGGCGAGCAGTACTTC. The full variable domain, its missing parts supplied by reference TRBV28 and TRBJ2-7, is DVKVTQSSRYLVKRTGEKVFLECVQDMDHENMFWYRQDPGLGLRLIYFSYDVKMKEKGDIPEGYSVSREKKERFSLILESASTNQTSMYLCASSWSAGGGEQYFGPGTRLTVT.

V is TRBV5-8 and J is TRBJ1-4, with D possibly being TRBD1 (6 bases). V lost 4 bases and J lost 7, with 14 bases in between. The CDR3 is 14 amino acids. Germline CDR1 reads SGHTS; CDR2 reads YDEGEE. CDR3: CASSARQAGEKLFF. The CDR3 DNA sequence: TGTGCCAGCAGCGCTCGACAGGCAGGTGAAAAACTGTTTTTT.

The CDR3 bases are TGTGCCAGCAGCGCGGGGACAGGGAGAACCAATGAGCAGTTCTTC. Amino acid sequence: CASSAGTGRTNEQFF. The V and J genes are TRBV7-6 and TRBJ2-1; 9 nucleotides agree with TRBD1. The CDR3 spans 15 residues. Germline assignment: CDR1 SGHVS and CDR2 FNYEAQ. V gave up 5 bases and J gave up 6 bases; unmatched junction bases: 8. Supplemented by reference TRBV7-6 and TRBJ2-1, the full variable domain reads GAGVSQSPRYKVTKRGQDVALRCDPISGHVSLYWYRQALGQGPEFLTYFNYEAQQDKSGLPNDRFSAERPEGSISTLTIQRTEQRDSAMYRCASSAGTGRTNEQFFGPGTRLTVL.

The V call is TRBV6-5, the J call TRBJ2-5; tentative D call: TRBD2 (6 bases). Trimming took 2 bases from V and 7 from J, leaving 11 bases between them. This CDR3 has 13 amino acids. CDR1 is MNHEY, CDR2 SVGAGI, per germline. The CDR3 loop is CASSYAEGGTQYF. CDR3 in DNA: TGTGCCAGCAGTTACGCCGAGGGAGGGACCCAGTACTTC.

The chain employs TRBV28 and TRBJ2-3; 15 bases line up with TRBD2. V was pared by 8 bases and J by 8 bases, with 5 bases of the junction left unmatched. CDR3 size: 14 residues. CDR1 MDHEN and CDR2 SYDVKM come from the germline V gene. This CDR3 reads CASWTSGRDVTQYF. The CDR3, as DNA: TGTGCCAGCTGGACTAGCGGGAGGGACGTTACGCAGTATTTT.

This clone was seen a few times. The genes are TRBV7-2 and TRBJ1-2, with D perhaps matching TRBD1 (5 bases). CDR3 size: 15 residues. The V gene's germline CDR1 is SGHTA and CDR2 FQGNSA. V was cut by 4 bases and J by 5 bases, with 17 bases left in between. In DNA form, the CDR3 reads TGTGCCAGCAGCTCCGTCCTTCAGGGTTGGTATGGCTACACCTTC. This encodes CASSSVLQGWYGYTF.

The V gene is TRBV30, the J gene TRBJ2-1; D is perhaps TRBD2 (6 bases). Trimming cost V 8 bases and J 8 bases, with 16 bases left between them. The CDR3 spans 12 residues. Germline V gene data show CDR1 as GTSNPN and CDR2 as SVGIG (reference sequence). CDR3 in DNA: TGTGCCCGGAAGGGCGGGATGGATGAGCAGTTCTTC. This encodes CARKGGMDEQFF. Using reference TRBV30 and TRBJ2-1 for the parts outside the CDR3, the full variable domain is SQTIHQWPATLVQPVGSPLSLECTVEGTSNPNLYWYRQAAGRGLQLLFYSVGIGQISSEVPQNLSASRPQDRQFILSSKKLLLSDSGFYLCARKGGMDEQFFGPGTRLTVL.